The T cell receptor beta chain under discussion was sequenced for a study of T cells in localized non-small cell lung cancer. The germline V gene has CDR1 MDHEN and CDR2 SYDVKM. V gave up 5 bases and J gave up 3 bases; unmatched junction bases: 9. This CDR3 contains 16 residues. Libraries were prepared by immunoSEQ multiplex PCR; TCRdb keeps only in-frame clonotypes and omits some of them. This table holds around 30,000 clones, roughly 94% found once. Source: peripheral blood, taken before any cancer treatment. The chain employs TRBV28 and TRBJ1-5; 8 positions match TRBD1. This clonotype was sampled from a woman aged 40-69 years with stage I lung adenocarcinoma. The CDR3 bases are TGTGCCAGCAGTAACTCCGGGACAGGCCTCAATCAGCCCCAGCATTTT. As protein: CASSNSGTGLNQPQHF.